The text below deals with one T cell receptor (beta chain). Its antigen is currently not known. No base quality values were provided; no much bigger clone lies one nucleotide off. This sample is part of a study of OX40 agonist ivuxolimab in advanced cancers. Regarding the research as a whole: Ivuxolimab was an agonistic, fully human IgG2 monoclonal antibody directed against OX40 (CD134), a costimulatory receptor. Partial responses were achieved by three dose-escalation patients, of whom one had hepatocellular carcinoma and two had cutaneous melanoma. The paper reports the monotherapy dose-escalation portion (N of about 47 patients) of the phase I ivuxolimab trial. Intravenous ivuxolimab was administered to patients every 2 weeks at six dose levels: 0.01, 0.1, 0.3, 1.5, 3 and 10 mg/kg. The dose-escalation cohort was approximately 83% male with a mean age of 60 years, ranging from 23 to 79. Of the roughly 53 patients in dose escalation, 19 had hepatocellular carcinoma, around 15 had melanoma, 9 had renal cell carcinoma and 9 had head and neck cancer. Patients were allowed to have had prior anti-PD-1, anti-PD-L1 or anti-CTLA-4 therapy, and roughly two fifths of the dose-escalation patients had been treated with checkpoint inhibitors. The point of sequencing TCRbeta in the periphery was to test whether ivuxolimab changed TCR sequence diversity and drove clonal T-cell expansion.

The paper's findings and limits, for the study overall: The antigen specificity of the clonally expanded peripheral T cells was not determined. Clonal expansion of both CD4+ and CD8+ blood T cells was observed from baseline to week 6 at doses 0.1 to 3.0 mg/kg. Low levels of normalized T-cell clonal expansion were also seen in some patients who did not respond. In the 0.1-3.0 mg/kg groups, partial responders had among the lowest normalized peripheral clonal expansion, particularly in CD8+ T cells. After ivuxolimab, more expanded clones were found on average in CD8+ T cells than in CD4+ T cells.

Patients with a history of autoimmune disease or receiving systemic immunosuppression were excluded from the trial. In every dose cohort, peripheral blood was drawn for TCR sequencing at baseline, cycle 4 day 1, and cycle 7 day 1. The samples were drawn from a first-in-human, open-label, multicenter phase I dose-escalation trial of ivuxolimab. Adults with locally advanced or metastatic melanoma, renal cell, hepatocellular, or head and neck squamous cell carcinoma were enrolled in the trial. Before TCR sequencing, CD4+ T cells and CD8+ T cells from peripheral blood were sorted into separate populations. Genomic DNA was extracted from sorted cells for sequencing of the TCRbeta CDR3 region. The immunoSEQ Assay was used for sequencing of TCRbeta CDR3 regions. The immuneACCESS repertoire file appears here via TCRdb, limited to in-frame rearrangements. These files lack a portion of the clones; in checked studies, under half of the deficit traces to unresolved V genes, and the cause of the others is not known. Here the sample has around 54,000 clones; approximately 94% occur a single time. The ten biggest clones cover 12% of the sample.

The sequence was collected from an adult with an advanced solid tumor such as melanoma, head and neck, liver or kidney cancer. This specimen was CD4+ or CD8+ T cells sorted from blood, taken in a trial of the OX40 agonist ivuxolimab.

CDR3 sequence: CASSLGTGVYYGYTF. Here is the DNA: TGTGCCAGCAGTTTAGGGACTGGAGTGTACTATGGCTACACCTTC. The V and J genes are TRBV28 and TRBJ1-2; the D segment could be TRBD1, given 5 matching bases. Trimming takes 2 bases from V and 3 bases from J, and the germline ends sit 13 bases apart. The germline V gene gives CDR1 as MDHEN and CDR2 as SYDVKM. Including cysteine and phenylalanine, the CDR3 has 15 amino acids. The DNA shown is the 45-base CDR3, in frame from base 1.